Listed below are T cell receptor beta chains from one sample, sequenced in a study of blood T cell repertoires in COVID-19. TCRdb's table, derived via immunoSEQ multiplex PCR, lists solely in-frame clones and lacks some. The table lists about 180,000 clones, roughly 87% of them singletons. What was sequenced was PBMCs or T cells enriched from blood (not recorded which). All receptors come from a woman aged 40-49 years with acute COVID-19. Each CDR3 is given with its conserved first and last residue. Each record gives: clone size, D gene, J gene, V gene, CDR3 protein, CDR3 DNA. A D gene is named only where the DNA matches it firmly. Size tells how often a clone was seen (once, few, many) or the class of an expanded clone, and some rows leave it out.

size: -
D: TRBD2
J: TRBJ2-7
V: TRBV3-1/TRBV3-2
CDR3: CASRRLAGSYEQYF
DNA: TGTGCCAGCAGAAGACTAGCTGGATCCTACGAGCAGTACTTC

size: -
D: TRBD1
J: TRBJ1-3
V: TRBV2
CDR3: CASSAGLGTGFGNTIYF
DNA: TGTGCCAGCAGTGCGGGCTTAGGGACAGGGTTTGGAAACACCATATATTTT

size: once
D: TRBD2
J: TRBJ2-6
V: TRBV28
CDR3: CASSGPGGERGTGANVLTF
DNA: TGTGCCAGCAGTGGACCAGGAGGGGAGCGGGGCACTGGGGCCAACGTCCTGACTTTC

size: -
D: -
J: TRBJ1-1
V: TRBV30
CDR3: CAWGSDRPNTEAFF
DNA: TGTGCCTGGGGCAGTGACAGGCCGAACACTGAAGCTTTCTTT

size: -
D: -
J: TRBJ2-7
V: TRBV4-1
CDR3: CASSLSRRDSLSYEQYF
DNA: TGCGCCAGCAGCCTGAGCCGCCGGGACTCACTCTCCTACGAGCAGTACTTC

size: -
D: TRBD1
J: TRBJ1-2
V: TRBV7-8
CDR3: CASSPAGTGGYYGYTF
DNA: TGTGCCAGCAGCCCCGCCGGGACAGGGGGCTACTATGGCTACACCTTC

size: -
D: -
J: TRBJ1-2
V: TRBV27
CDR3: CASSLQSTNYGYTF
DNA: TGTGCCAGCAGTTTACAATCTACTAACTATGGCTACACCTTC

size: -
D: TRBD1
J: TRBJ1-1
V: TRBV28
CDR3: CASSRGTGYTEAFF
DNA: TGTGCCAGCAGTCGCGGGACAGGTTACACTGAAGCTTTCTTT

size: -
D: TRBD2
J: TRBJ2-1
V: TRBV13
CDR3: CASTTLAGGRKYNEQFF
DNA: TGTGCCAGCACCACTCTAGCGGGGGGCCGAAAATACAATGAGCAGTTCTTC

size: -
D: -
J: TRBJ1-6
V: TRBV5-6
CDR3: CASSLDPGAYNSPLHF
DNA: TGTGCCAGCAGCTTGGACCCGGGGGCCTATAATTCACCCCTCCACTTT

size: -
D: -
J: TRBJ2-5
V: TRBV27
CDR3: CASSRGAHQETQYF
DNA: TGTGCCAGCAGCCGCGGGGCTCACCAAGAGACCCAGTACTTC

size: -
D: -
J: TRBJ1-5
V: TRBV19
CDR3: CASSTGALAQHF
DNA: TGTGCCAGTAGTACAGGGGCCCTGGCCCAGCATTTT

size: -
D: -
J: TRBJ2-2
V: TRBV30
CDR3: CAWSVHRDGTGELFF
DNA: TGTGCCTGGAGTGTACACAGGGACGGGACCGGGGAGCTGTTTTTT

size: -
D: -
J: TRBJ2-2
V: TRBV9
CDR3: CASSATGNTGELFF
DNA: TGTGCCAGCAGCGCCACAGGAAACACCGGGGAGCTGTTTTTT

size: few
D: -
J: TRBJ2-4
V: TRBV4-1
CDR3: CASSQETGEAKNIQYF
DNA: TGCGCCAGCAGCCAAGAAACGGGAGAAGCCAAAAACATTCAGTACTTC

size: once
D: TRBD1
J: TRBJ2-7
V: TRBV15
CDR3: CATSSRTGNYEQYF
DNA: TGTGCCACCAGCAGCCGGACAGGTAACTACGAGCAGTACTTC

size: -
D: -
J: TRBJ2-3
V: TRBV18
CDR3: CASSLQGGDTQYF
DNA: TGTGCCAGCTCACTTCAGGGAGGAGATACGCAGTATTTT

size: -
D: TRBD2
J: TRBJ2-7
V: TRBV5-1
CDR3: CASSSTSGTTSREQYF
DNA: TGCGCCAGCAGCTCGACTAGCGGAACAACTTCCAGGGAGCAGTACTTC

size: once
D: -
J: TRBJ2-7
V: TRBV6-5
CDR3: CASSTAGASSYEQYF
DNA: TGTGCCAGCAGTACCGCGGGGGCGAGCTCCTACGAGCAGTACTTC

size: once
D: -
J: TRBJ2-7
V: TRBV2
CDR3: CASSEGGGATSYEQYF
DNA: TGTGCCAGCAGTGAAGGTGGGGGGGCCACGTCCTACGAGCAGTACTTC

size: -
D: -
J: TRBJ2-5
V: TRBV3-1/TRBV3-2
CDR3: CASSQEGSGQETQYF
DNA: TGTGCCAGCAGCCAAGAGGGGAGCGGCCAAGAGACCCAGTACTTC

size: -
D: -
J: TRBJ1-5
V: TRBV28
CDR3: CASSPIRGGNRQPQHF
DNA: TGTGCCAGCAGTCCAATCAGGGGAGGGAATCGGCAACCCCAGCATTTT

size: -
D: -
J: TRBJ1-1
V: TRBV28
CDR3: CASSLSINQGSVTPPVAFF
DNA: TGTGCCAGCTCACTGTCAATTAATCAGGGCAGTGTCACCCCCCCCGTGGCTTTCTTT

size: -
D: TRBD2
J: TRBJ2-3
V: TRBV24-1
CDR3: CATSDPRTSGSEGADTQYF
DNA: TGTGCCACCAGTGATCCTAGGACTAGCGGGAGTGAGGGGGCAGATACGCAGTATTTT

size: -
D: -
J: TRBJ2-7
V: TRBV15
CDR3: CATRRTGSYEQYF
DNA: TGTGCCACCAGACGCACAGGGTCCTACGAGCAGTACTTC

size: -
D: -
J: TRBJ1-5
V: TRBV30
CDR3: CAWSSDYSNQPQHF
DNA: TGTGCCTGGAGTTCAGACTATAGCAATCAGCCCCAGCATTTT

size: once
D: TRBD1
J: TRBJ2-7
V: TRBV5-4
CDR3: CASSHGDRGYEQYF
DNA: TGTGCCAGCAGCCATGGGGACAGGGGATACGAGCAGTACTTC

size: once
D: TRBD2
J: TRBJ2-1
V: TRBV11-2
CDR3: CASSFGSGRSYNEQFF
DNA: TGTGCCAGCAGCTTCGGTAGCGGGAGGTCCTACAATGAGCAGTTCTTC

size: -
D: -
J: TRBJ1-5
V: TRBV5-5
CDR3: CASSRYINQPQHF
DNA: TGTGCCAGCAGCCGATACATAAATCAGCCCCAGCATTTT

size: -
D: TRBD1
J: TRBJ1-5
V: TRBV2
CDR3: CASRVRDRVDQPQHF
DNA: TGTGCCAGCAGAGTCCGGGACAGGGTCGATCAGCCCCAGCATTTT

size: -
D: -
J: TRBJ2-3
V: TRBV7-2
CDR3: CASSSRWTVGTDTQYF
DNA: TGTGCCAGCAGCTCGCGATGGACAGTCGGCACAGATACGCAGTATTTT

size: -
D: -
J: TRBJ2-3
V: TRBV5-1
CDR3: CASSQNTDTQYF
DNA: TGCGCCAGCAGCCAGAACACAGATACGCAGTATTTT

size: -
D: -
J: TRBJ1-6
V: TRBV30
CDR3: CAWSVPRPNSPLHF
DNA: TGTGCCTGGAGTGTACCCAGGCCAAATTCACCCCTCCACTTT